This passage covers 10 T cell receptor beta chains from one sample sequenced in a study of cytomegalovirus exposure and HLA in healthy donors. Primers for the PCR totalled 60 Vbeta and 13 Jbeta. Assay used: immunoSEQ multiplex PCR; TCRdb lists only in-frame clones, some missing. The sample has 150,000 to 200,000 clones; around 76% are singletons. The material sequenced was PBMCs. These receptors were obtained from a woman in her twenties or thirties in good health and CMV-seropositive.

The chain is built from TRBV2 and TRBJ1-5; tentatively, D is TRBD1 (5 bases). CDR1 and CDR2 (germline): SNHLY, FYNNEI. V shed 5 bases and J shed 5 bases, with 13 bases lying between them. The CDR3 loop spans 14 amino acids. The CDR3 coding sequence is TGTGCCAGCAGTTTTCCTTTAGGGGATCAGCCCCAGCATTTT. Its translation is CASSFPLGDQPQHF.

V is TRBV25-1 and J is TRBJ2-1, with D unclear. CDR3 length: 11 residues. Trimming took 7 bases from V and 6 from J, leaving 7 bases between them. Germline V gene sequence: CDR1 MGHDK, CDR2 SYGVNS. The CDR3: CASMAGNEQFF. The CDR3 coding sequence is TGTGCCAGCATGGCAGGCAATGAGCAGTTCTTC. The full variable domain, rest sourced from reference TRBV25-1 and TRBJ2-1, is EADIYQTPRYLVIGTGKKITLECSQTMGHDKMYWYQQDPGMELHLIHYSYGVNSTEKGDLSSESTVSRIRTEHFPLTLESARPSHTSQYLCASMAGNEQFFGPGTRLTVL.

This clone was counted once. The V and J genes are TRBV5-1 and TRBJ2-1; 8 bases align to TRBD1. V was clipped by 2 bases and J by 1 base; unmatched bases: 2. CDR3 length: 15 amino acids. Germline CDR1 and CDR2: SGHRS and YFSETQ. In nucleotides, the CDR3 is TGCGCCAGCAGCTTACAGGGGGGTTCCTACAATGAGCAGTTCTTC. It translates to CASSLQGGSYNEQFF.

This clone appeared a few times. The genes are TRBV27 and TRBJ2-3; 13 positions agree with TRBD2. The V gene's germline CDR1 is MNHEY and CDR2 SMNVEV (reference sequence). The CDR3 is made up of 17 amino acids. V lost 4 bases, J lost 3 bases, and 7 bases stayed unmatched. The CDR3 DNA sequence: TGTGCCAGCAGTTCGTCCGGGACTAGCGGGGATACAGATACGCAGTATTTT. This sequence encodes CASSSSGTSGDTDTQYF.

The V call is TRBV5-1, the J call TRBJ2-1, with D possibly being TRBD2 (6 bases). Germline CDR1 SGHRS, CDR2 YFSETQ. V lost 3 bases to trimming and J lost 8 bases, with 9 bases between them. This CDR3 spans 12 amino acids. The CDR3 coding sequence is TGCGCCAGCAGCTGGAGCGGGCATGAGCAGTTCTTC. Translation: CASSWSGHEQFF.

The chain carries TRBV29-1 and TRBJ2-3, with D unclear. The CDR3 has 10 amino acids. Germline values: CDR1 SQVTM, CDR2 ANQGSEA. Trimming removed 4 bases from V and 4 bases from J, with 3 bases in between. The CDR3 loop reads CSVGADTQYF. The CDR3 DNA reads as TGCAGCGTTGGAGCAGATACGCAGTATTTT.

The sample holds one count of this clone. This chain links TRBV11-2 with TRBJ2-3, with 9 positions matching TRBD2. CDR1 and CDR2 from the germline V gene are SGHAT and FQNNGV. The CDR3 is made up of 16 amino acids. With V trimmed by 0 bases and J by 10 bases, 11 bases remained unmatched. CDR3 nucleotide sequence: TGTGCCAGCAGCTTAGATCTGAAACTAGCGGGTCTTGCGCAGTATTTT. This gives the protein CASSLDLKLAGLAQYF.

The chain joins TRBV28 to TRBJ2-3; 12 nucleotides align to TRBD2. This CDR3 spans 15 amino acids. Germline loops: CDR1 MDHEN, CDR2 SYDVKM. V trimming: 6 bases; J trimming: 4 bases; junction bases outside the gene matches: 5. CDR3 bases: TGTGCCAGCAGCCTAGCGGGGGGGGTATCAGATACGCAGTATTTT. Residues: CASSLAGGVSDTQYF.

The CDR3 region is CASSQTPDGAYEQYF. DNA of the CDR3: TGCGCCAGCAGCCAAACACCGGACGGGGCCTACGAGCAGTACTTC. V gene TRBV4-3 combines with J gene TRBJ2-7, with D perhaps matching TRBD2 (5 bases). The CDR3 loop spans 15 amino acids. Germline assignment: CDR1 LGHNA and CDR2 YSLEER. The V and J ends lost 2 bases and 2 bases respectively, with 13 bases between them.

The CDR3 DNA follows: TGTGCCAGCAGCGTTGGGCCGGGACAGCGCCCCGTGGGCACTGAAGCTTTCTTT. Encoded protein: CASSVGPGQRPVGTEAFF. This sequence joins TRBV9 and TRBJ1-1, with TRBD1 identical over 7 bases. This CDR3 comprises 18 residues. V lost 2 bases, J lost 4 bases, and 17 bases stayed unmatched. Germline-derived CDR1 and CDR2 are SGDLS and YYNGEE.